This T cell receptor beta chain was sequenced in a study of tumor and adjacent non-tumor tissue in lung cancer. Study overall: Stage I to III disease affected approximately 11 men and roughly 5 women aged roughly 30 to 80. Notes on the study in general: Tumor TCR diversity, when higher, was linked to shorter survival. In normal lung, the top 100 clones were significantly more dominant than in tumor. Tumor tissue had significantly higher TCR diversity than normal lung.

The template was RNA from unsorted bulk tissue. This clonotype was picked up one time. Its target is unknown. The junction and the germline gene differ at one end; a read error may be behind it. Germline V lookup: CDR1 MGHRA, CDR2 YSYEKL. The CDR3 consists of 15 residues. Three rounds of nested PCR, following a modified ARM-PCR protocol, produced the TCRbeta library. From the multiplex PCR reads, TCRdb called clonotypes with MiXCR, one entry per CDR3 protein. The repertoire has 55,000 to 75,000 distinct CDR3 sequences, around 60% of them found once; the top ten carry 20%. This receptor was obtained from a man aged 45-65 years with non-small cell lung cancer. The sample comprised lung tumor tissue. The rearrangement joins TRBV4-1 to TRBJ1-1; D perhaps matches TRBD1 (6 bases). CDR3 residues: CASSHRDTGDTQSVF. The CDR3, as DNA: TGCGCCAGCAGCCATAGGGACACTGGGGACACTCAATCTGTCTTT.